The 14 T cell receptor beta chains in this list originate from one sample, sequenced in a study of blood T cells in healthy people across ages. Alongside a J-beta primer mix, a sample-barcoded 5' primer served in a second PCR lasting roughly 6 to 12 cycles. TCRdb redid the calling of the 5' RACE reads with MiXCR, one entry per CDR3 protein. The sample shows hundreds of thousands of distinct CDR3 sequences, about three fifths of them seen only once. Sequenced sample: blood. The receptors were sampled from a man younger than 45 in good health.

This clonotype was detected only a few times. The chain has TRBV7-6 and TRBJ2-1; D is ambiguous. This CDR3 region has 18 residues. With 0 bases removed from V and 0 bases from J, the gap between germline ends came to 15 bases. Germline V CDR1 and CDR2: SGHVS, FNYEAQ. DNA of the CDR3: TGTGCCAGCAGCTTAGCGACGGGCGGAAGGAGCTCCTACAATGAGCAGTTCTTC. Translation: CASSLATGGRSSYNEQFF.

V gene TRBV11-2 combines with J gene TRBJ2-1; D perhaps matches TRBD2 (6 bases). The CDR3 runs 12 residues. V was clipped by 5 bases and J by 15 bases, with 17 bases between them. The germline V gene has CDR1 SGHAT and CDR2 FQNNGV. This CDR3 reads CASSRLDPARFF. As DNA, the CDR3 is TGTGCCAGCAGCCGACTAGACCCCGCAAGGTTCTTC. Based on the CDR3 plus reference TRBV11-2 and TRBJ2-1, the full variable domain is EAGVAQSPRYKIIEKRQSVAFWCNPISGHATLYWYQQILGQGPKLLIQFQNNGVVDDSQLPKDRFSAERLKGVDSTLKIQPAKLEDSAVYLCASSRLDPARFFGPGTRLTVL.

V usage is TRBV2 and J usage is TRBJ1-6, with D possibly being TRBD1 (6 bases). CDR3 length: 15 amino acids. Between the trimmed V and J ends, which lost 3 bases and 10 bases, there was a span of 16 bases. The germline gives CDR1 SNHLY, CDR2 FYNNEI. The CDR3 nucleotides read TGTGCCAGCAGTGAGGAACAGGGCGATAGGTCACCCCTCCACTTT. Encoded protein: CASSEEQGDRSPLHF.

V and J are TRBV29-1 and TRBJ2-7; the match to TRBD1 covers 10 bases. CDR3 length: 15 residues. V trimming: 2 bases; J trimming: 3 bases; junction bases outside the gene matches: 7. Germline values: CDR1 SQVTM, CDR2 ANQGSEA. In DNA, the CDR3 is TGCAGCGTTGAAATCCCCGGGACAGGGGACTACGAGCAGTACTTC. As protein: CSVEIPGTGDYEQYF.

V gene TRBV27 combines with J gene TRBJ2-5, with D tentatively TRBD1 or TRBD2 (5 bases each). The germline V gene encodes CDR1 MNHEY and CDR2 SMNVEV (reference sequence). V was cut by 6 bases and J by 3 bases, with 20 bases left in between. The CDR3 has 16 amino acids. The CDR3 DNA is TGTGCCAGCAGCTCAGACCAGGGCGGGCGGGAAGAGACCCAGTACTTC. Protein sequence: CASSSDQGGREETQYF.

The V gene is TRBV3-1, the J gene TRBJ2-7, with 8 bases fitting TRBD1. Germline V CDR1 and CDR2: LGHDT, YNNKEL (reference sequence). Trimming cost V 4 bases and J 3 bases; bases outside gene matches: 5. CDR3 length: 14 residues. This chain's CDR3 is CASSPSGQVYEQYF. CDR3 DNA: TGTGCCAGCAGCCCCTCGGGACAGGTCTACGAGCAGTACTTC.

J is TRBJ2-4 and V is TRBV20-1; possible D gene TRBD1, 6 bases. Matching the DNA end better, TRBJ2-7 makes the J call doubtful. This CDR3 has 13 residues. Germline V lookup: CDR1 DFQATT, CDR2 SNEGSKA (reference sequence). As DNA, the CDR3 is TGCAGTGCTAGAGAAACAGGGATGTACGAGCAGTACTTC. It translates to CSARETGMYEQYF.

The CDR3 nucleotides are TGTGCCAGCAGCCAAGTGGGCTCAGAAAGGTACAATGAGCAGTTCTTC. As protein: CASSQVGSERYNEQFF. V is TRBV4-2 and J is TRBJ2-1, with D unresolved. CDR1 is LGHNA and CDR2 is YNFKEQ in the germline V gene. The CDR3 sequence is 16 residues long. V was clipped by 1 base and J by 4 bases, with 14 bases between them.

This clonotype was found once. V is TRBV25-1 and J is TRBJ2-7; D not certain. The end of the DNA is better explained by TRBJ2-4, so the J call may be wrong. CDR1 MGHDK and CDR2 SYGVNS come from the germline V gene. The CDR3 extends over 15 amino acids. CDR3 bases: TGTGCCAGCCGAGGCGGACGCACTGTCAAAAACATTCAGTACTTC. The encoded protein is CASRGGRTVKNIQYF.

The chain links TRBV9 to TRBJ2-1; the D gene is possibly TRBD2 (5 bases). The CDR3 loop spans 15 amino acids. CDR1 and CDR2 (germline): SGDLS, YYNGEE. Trimming removed 2 bases from V and 4 bases from J, with 13 bases in between. Here the CDR3 reads CASSVDGEGYNEQFF. CDR3 nucleotide sequence: TGTGCCAGCAGCGTTGACGGGGAAGGGTACAATGAGCAGTTCTTC. Variable domain in full (rest from reference TRBV9 and TRBJ2-1): DSGVTQTPKHLITATGQRVTLRCSPRSGDLSVYWYQQSLDQGLQFLIQYYNGEERAKGNILERFSAQQFPDLHSELNLSSLELGDSALYFCASSVDGEGYNEQFFGPGTRLTVL.

The table lists this clonotype with a few counts. The chain combines TRBV6-6 with TRBJ2-7; 9 nucleotides align to TRBD1. CDR1 MNHNY and CDR2 SVGAGI come from the germline V gene (reference sequence). There are 15 residues in the CDR3. Trimming removed 5 bases from V and 3 bases from J; junction bases left unmatched: 8. CDR3 DNA: TGTGCCAGCAGTCCCAATACGGGACAGGGCTACGAGCAGTACTTC. Translation gives CASSPNTGQGYEQYF.

DNA for the CDR3: TGTGCCAGCGGCTCGGGGACTGGGGGCTACACCTTC. Its protein is CASGSGTGGYTF. The chain is built from TRBV25-1 and TRBJ1-2; maybe TRBD1 (5 bases). Germline V gene lookup returns CDR1 MGHDK and CDR2 SYGVNS. With 8 bases removed from V and 8 bases from J, the gap between germline ends came to 15 bases. This CDR3 spans 12 amino acids.

The genes are TRBV7-9 and TRBJ2-1; 12 nucleotides agree with TRBD2. CDR3 length: 13 residues. V lost 10 bases and J lost 8; bases outside the gene matches: 6. Looked up from germline, CDR1 is SEHNR and CDR2 is FQNEAQ (reference sequence). DNA for the CDR3: TGTGCCACCATTCTAGCGGGGGGGGATGAGCAGTTCTTC. It codes for CATILAGGDEQFF.

The chain couples TRBV7-9 to TRBJ2-5; 12 bases fit TRBD1. The closer fit of TRBJ2-7 to the DNA end suggests the J call may be wrong. The CDR3 loop spans 14 amino acids. Germline values: CDR1 SEHNR, CDR2 FQNEAQ (reference sequence). CDR3 region: CASSSGQGAHEQYF. CDR3 DNA sequence: TGTGCCAGCAGCTCGGGACAGGGGGCTCACGAGCAGTACTTC.